The clone carrying this T cell receptor beta chain was observed once. Its antigen remains unidentified. The naive CD8 population came from CD45RO-negative cells selected for CCR7, without terminally differentiated effector memory CD45RA+ cells. Using immunoSEQ multiplex PCR, the repertoire was profiled, and TCRdb retains in-frame clones only, with some absent. Of fewer than 1 million clones in the sample, about 96% were seen once. These data are taken from a study of shared clonotypes between healthy human individuals. Overall study context: Three plates were used per donor for CD4 naive, three for CD4 memory, two for CD8 naive and one for CD8 memory. Study outcomes and limitations: Generally, naive subsets (rather than memory subsets) showed larger estimated richness. The genetic and exposure-history diversity represented was limited by few donors.

Looked up from germline, CDR1 is SGHRS and CDR2 is YFSETQ. The CDR3 totals 14 residues. The V and J ends lost 2 bases and 6 bases respectively, with 13 bases between them. The receptor's source is a man aged 25-45 years in good health. The chain links TRBV5-1 to TRBJ2-3; tentative D call: TRBD1 (5 bases). The sequencing sample was made of naive CD8+ T cells sorted from blood. The DNA of the CDR3 is TGCGCCAGCAGCTTAGCAGGGCGAACGGATACGCAGTATTTT. The encoded protein is CASSLAGRTDTQYF.